This T cell receptor (beta chain) appears in the sequencing data of a study of cytomegalovirus exposure and HLA in healthy donors. PCR was performed using 60 Vbeta and 13 Jbeta primers. Repertoires were generated with immunoSEQ multiplex PCR, while TCRdb's copy carries only in-frame clones and drops some. The sample has tens of thousands of clones, about two thirds seen once. This clone has just a few counts. The sequence came from a woman under 40 in good health and CMV-seronegative. Source material: PBMCs.

CDR3 region: CASSLGASGSYEQYF. As DNA, the CDR3 is TGTGCCAGCAGTTTAGGGGCTAGCGGGAGCTACGAGCAGTACTTC. The chain employs TRBV28 and TRBJ2-7, with 10 positions matching TRBD2. The length of the CDR3 is 15 residues. Germline loops: CDR1 MDHEN, CDR2 SYDVKM. Trimming removed 2 bases from V and 3 bases from J; junction bases left unmatched: 4.